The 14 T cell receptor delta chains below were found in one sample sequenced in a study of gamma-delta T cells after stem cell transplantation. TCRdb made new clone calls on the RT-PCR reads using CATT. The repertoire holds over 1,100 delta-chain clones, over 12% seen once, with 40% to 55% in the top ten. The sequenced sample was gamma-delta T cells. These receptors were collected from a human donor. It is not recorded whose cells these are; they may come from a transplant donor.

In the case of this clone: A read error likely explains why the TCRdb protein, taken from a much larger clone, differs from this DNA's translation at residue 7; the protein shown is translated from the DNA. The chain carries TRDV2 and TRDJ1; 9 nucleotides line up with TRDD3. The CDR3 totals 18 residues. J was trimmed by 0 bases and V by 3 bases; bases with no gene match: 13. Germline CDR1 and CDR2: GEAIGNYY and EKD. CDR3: CACDHMLGDRRYTDKLIF. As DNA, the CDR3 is TGTGCCTGTGACCATATGCTGGGGGATCGTCGGTACACCGATAAACTCATCTTT.

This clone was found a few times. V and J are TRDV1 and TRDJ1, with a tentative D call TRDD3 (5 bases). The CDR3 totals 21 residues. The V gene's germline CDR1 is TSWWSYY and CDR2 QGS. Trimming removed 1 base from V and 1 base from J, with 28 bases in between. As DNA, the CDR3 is TGTGCTCTTGGGGAACGCGTCCGACACAAACCTCCACTGGTTGCCACCGATAAACTCATCTTT. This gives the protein CALGERVRHKPPLVATDKLIF.

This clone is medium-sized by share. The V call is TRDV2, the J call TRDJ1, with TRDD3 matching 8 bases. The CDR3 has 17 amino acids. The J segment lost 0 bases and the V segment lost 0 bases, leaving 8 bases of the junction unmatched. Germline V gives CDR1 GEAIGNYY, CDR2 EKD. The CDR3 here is CACDTVVGYAYTDKLIF. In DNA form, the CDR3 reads TGTGCCTGTGACACCGTTGTGGGATACGCATACACCGATAAACTCATCTTT.

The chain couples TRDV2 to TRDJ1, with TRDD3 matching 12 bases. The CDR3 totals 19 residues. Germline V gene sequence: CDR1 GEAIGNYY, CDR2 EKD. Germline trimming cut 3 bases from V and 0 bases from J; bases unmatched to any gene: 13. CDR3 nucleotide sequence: TGTGCCTGTGACGCCATTGCGACTGGGGGATACAAGTACACCGATAAACTCATCTTT. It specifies CACDAIATGGYKYTDKLIF.

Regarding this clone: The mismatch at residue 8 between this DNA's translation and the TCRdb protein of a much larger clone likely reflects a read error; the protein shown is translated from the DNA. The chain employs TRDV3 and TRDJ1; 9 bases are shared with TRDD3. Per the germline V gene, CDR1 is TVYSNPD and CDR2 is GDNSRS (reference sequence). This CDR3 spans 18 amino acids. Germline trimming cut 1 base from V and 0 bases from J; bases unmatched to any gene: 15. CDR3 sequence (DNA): TGTGCCTTTACTACTACTACGATAGGGGGATACCACACCGATAAACTCATCTTT. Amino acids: CAFTTTTIGGYHTDKLIF.

Written as DNA, the CDR3 is TGTGCCTGTGACACAGTTAGTACGGAGGAGACCTCATACACCGATAAACTCATCTTT. It translates to CACDTVSTEETSYTDKLIF. The chain employs TRDV2 and TRDJ1, with D hard to call. Per germline, CDR1 GEAIGNYY and CDR2 EKD. V was cut by 1 base and J by 0 bases, with 23 bases left in between. The CDR3 has 19 residues.

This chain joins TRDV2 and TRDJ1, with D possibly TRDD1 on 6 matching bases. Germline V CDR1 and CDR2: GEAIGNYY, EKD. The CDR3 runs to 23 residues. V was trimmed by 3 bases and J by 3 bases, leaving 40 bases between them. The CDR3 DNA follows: TGTGCCTGTGACCTCGTCGGAGGCTATGTGGACCTAGAAATACCCTTAGAAGCCGATAAACTCATCTTT. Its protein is CACDLVGGYVDLEIPLEADKLIF.

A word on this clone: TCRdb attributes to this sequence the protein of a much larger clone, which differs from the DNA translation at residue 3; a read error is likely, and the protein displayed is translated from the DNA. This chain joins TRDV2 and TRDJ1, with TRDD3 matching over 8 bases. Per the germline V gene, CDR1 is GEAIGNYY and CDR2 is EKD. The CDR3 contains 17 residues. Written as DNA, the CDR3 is TGTGCCTATGACACCGTACTGGGGGCCCCGGTCACCGATAAACTCATCTTT. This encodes CAYDTVLGAPVTDKLIF.

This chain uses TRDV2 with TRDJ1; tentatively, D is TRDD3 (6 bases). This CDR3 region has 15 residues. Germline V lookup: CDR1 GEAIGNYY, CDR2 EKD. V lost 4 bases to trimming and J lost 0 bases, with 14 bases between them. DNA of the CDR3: TGTGCCTGTGATCCCCGGGGGAACCACACCGATAAACTCATCTTT. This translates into CACDPRGNHTDKLIF.

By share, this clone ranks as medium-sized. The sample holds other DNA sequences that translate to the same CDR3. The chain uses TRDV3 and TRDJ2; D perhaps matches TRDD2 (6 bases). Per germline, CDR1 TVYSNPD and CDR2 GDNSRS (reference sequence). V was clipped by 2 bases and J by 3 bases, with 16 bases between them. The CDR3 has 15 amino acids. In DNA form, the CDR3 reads TGTGCCTTTCTCCTACTGAGGGGACTGACAGCACAACTCTTCTTT. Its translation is CAFLLLRGLTAQLFF.

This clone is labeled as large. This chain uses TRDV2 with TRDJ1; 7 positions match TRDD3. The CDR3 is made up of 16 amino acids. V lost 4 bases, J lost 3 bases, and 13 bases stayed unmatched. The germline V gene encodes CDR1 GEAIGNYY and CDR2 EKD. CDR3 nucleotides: TGTGCCTGTGATCAACTGGGGACCGGGCGGCCCGATAAACTCATCTTT. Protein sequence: CACDQLGTGRPDKLIF.

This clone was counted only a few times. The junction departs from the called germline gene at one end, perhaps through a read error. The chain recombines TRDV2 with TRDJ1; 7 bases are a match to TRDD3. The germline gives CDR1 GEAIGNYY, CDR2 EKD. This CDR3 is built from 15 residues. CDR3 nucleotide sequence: TGTGCCCGTGACACACTGGGGAATTTCACCGATAAACTCATCTTT. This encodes CARDTLGNFTDKLIF.

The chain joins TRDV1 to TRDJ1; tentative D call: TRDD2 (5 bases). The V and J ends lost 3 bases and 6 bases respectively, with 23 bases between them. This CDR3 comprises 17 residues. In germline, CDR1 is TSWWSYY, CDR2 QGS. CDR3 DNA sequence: TGTGCTCTTGGGGATTCTCTTCCCCACCCCAGGGGCAATAAACTCATCTTT. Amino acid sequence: CALGDSLPHPRGNKLIF.

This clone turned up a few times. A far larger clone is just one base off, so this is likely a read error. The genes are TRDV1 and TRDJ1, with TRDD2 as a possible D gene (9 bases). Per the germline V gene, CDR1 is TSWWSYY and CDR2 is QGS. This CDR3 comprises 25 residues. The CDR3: CALGAHLPTAKILLGARADTGKLIF. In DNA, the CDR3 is TGTGCTCTTGGGGCCCACCTTCCTACGGCGAAAATATTACTGGGGGCCCGGGCAGACACCGGTAAACTCATCTTT.